This T cell receptor beta chain was recorded in a study of OX40 agonist ivuxolimab in advanced cancers. Study-wide results and caveats: The antigen specificity of the peripheral T cells (those that were expanded) was not determined. Both blood CD4+ and CD8+ T cells showed clonal growth by week 6 at 0.1 to 3.0 mg/kg. The mean number of expanded clones was higher in CD8+ T cells than in CD4+.

The CDR3 has 12 residues. Germline CDR1 MNHEY, CDR2 SVGAGI. The V end lost 1 base, the J end lost 5 bases, and 5 bases lay between the germline ends. Details on this clone: Its specificity is unknown.

Baseline, cycle 4 day 1, and cycle 7 day 1 were the blood sampling points. Method: immunoSEQ multiplex PCR; TCRdb's copy keeps in-frame clones and lacks some. Among around 30,000 clones, roughly nine tenths were seen once, and the ten largest hold about 9.4%. The sample consisted of CD4+ or CD8+ T cells sorted from blood, taken in a trial of the OX40 agonist ivuxolimab. The chain uses TRBV6-5 and TRBJ1-1, with D uncertain. This TCR was recovered from an adult with an advanced solid tumor such as melanoma, head and neck, liver or kidney cancer. This CDR3 reads CASSYLGTEAFF. In DNA, the CDR3 is TGTGCCAGCAGTTACTTAGGAACTGAAGCTTTCTTT.